The T cell receptor beta chain under discussion was sequenced for a study of blood T cell repertoires in COVID-19. Assay: immunoSEQ multiplex PCR; the TCRdb copy retains only in-frame clones and omits some. The repertoire consists of some 300,000 clones, with 88% occurring once and the leading ten covering approximately 2%. This clone occurred a few times. Sequenced: PBMCs or T cells enriched from blood (not recorded which). The receptor was derived from a woman aged 55 to 70 in a cohort exposed to, infected with or recovered from COVID-19 (not recorded which).

CDR3 nucleotide sequence: TGTGCCTGGAGTCCTGGACAGGCGAAAGGCACAACTAATGAAAAACTGTTTTTT. Amino acid sequence: CAWSPGQAKGTTNEKLFF. The genes are TRBV30 and TRBJ1-4; 7 bases agree with TRBD1. The CDR3 extends over 18 amino acids. J lost 0 bases, V lost 2 bases, and 12 bases had no gene match. Per the germline V gene, CDR1 is GTSNPN and CDR2 is SVGIG (reference sequence).